This TCR beta chain was recorded in a study of shared clonotypes between healthy human individuals. Turning to the study itself: A couple of female and a few male donors aged 18 to 49 were enrolled. Study-level findings and limits: Limitation of the genetic and exposure-history diversity represented came from the few donors. Sampling covered blood only; tissue repertoires likely differ.

This clone was seen more than once but under ten times. What it recognizes is unknown. Using immunoSEQ multiplex PCR, the repertoire was profiled, and TCRdb retains in-frame clones only, with some absent. The sample lists 1.4 million to 1.5 million clones, roughly 96% seen once, with approximately 1.2% in the top ten. This clonotype was obtained from a man aged 25 to 40 in good health. Source material: naive CD4+ T cells sorted from blood. The subset here: CD45RA+ positively selected.

The CDR3 DNA reads as TGTGCCAGCAGTTTCAGGCTTGGTCAGCCCCAGCATTTT. Encoded protein: CASSFRLGQPQHF. The J gene is TRBJ1-5, the V gene TRBV28; D is undetermined. Germline V gene sequence: CDR1 MDHEN, CDR2 SYDVKM. The CDR3 length is 13 residues. The ends were cut back, 3 bases at V and 6 bases at J, with 9 bases in the middle.